This note documents a single T cell receptor beta chain sequence. TCRdb processed the RT-PCR reads anew with MiXCR; each CDR3 protein has one entry. Of 150,000 to 200,000 distinct CDR3 sequences listed, about 12% are singletons. Unmatched junction bases numbered 11, after V lost 6 bases and J lost 4 bases. The length of the CDR3 is 16 residues. Germline lookup yields CDR1 MDHEN and CDR2 SYDVKM. The sample belongs to a study of response to subunit inactivated influenza vaccine. Another study also made use of these data, one on T cells expressing NK-cell markers. That paper states: 5'RACE template switching with UMIs produced the TCR beta cDNA.

The J gene is TRBJ2-7, the V gene TRBV28; the match to TRBD1 covers 11 bases. The sample was CD8+ T cells sorted from PBMCs, taken about 11 days after vaccination. The TCR sequence derives from a man aged 50 or older who received an inactivated influenza vaccine. The CDR3 loop reads CASRPAGQGDLYEQYF. The CDR3 DNA is TGTGCCAGCAGACCCGCGGGACAGGGGGACCTATACGAGCAGTACTTC.